This T cell receptor (beta chain) was recovered during a study of graft-versus-host responses after intestinal transplantation (dated by TCRdb to the early 2020s). With regard to the full study: The transplants that recipients received were multivisceral, liver-intestinal, or isolated intestinal. Rather than being sequenced by the commercial service, samples from a few later patients were sequenced in-house on an Illumina MiSeq and processed with MiXCR. A cohort of 24 intestinal transplant recipients, including one retransplant, was enrolled, and 3 patients lacking pretransplant specimens were excluded. All recipients received anti-thymocyte globulin induction followed by maintenance tacrolimus and steroids for around 3 years. To identify alloreactive clones, pre-transplant mixed lymphocyte reaction products were sequenced and then compared with unstimulated pre-transplant donor and recipient T cells. Donor T cell macrochimerism was defined as a peak of at least 4% donor T cells among recipient peripheral blood mononuclear cells. Bulk TCR-beta CDR3 sequencing was used to track graft-versus-host and host-versus-graft alloreactive T cell clones in the graft, circulation and bone marrow after intestinal transplantation.

On this clone itself: Its specific antigen is unknown. No base quality values were provided; no much bigger clone lies one nucleotide off.

Trimmed from V: 3 bases; trimmed from J: 5 bases; junction bases lacking a gene match: 4. The germline V gene gives CDR1 as KGHSH and CDR2 as LQKENI. The CDR3 runs 13 amino acids, cysteine and phenylalanine included. The entry retains the CDR3 DNA only, 39 bases that are in frame from base 1. The intended sense of this specimen's time point label: cells obtained before transplantation from donor or recipient. CD3+CD4+ and CD3+CD8+ populations were FACS-sorted from unstimulated pre-transplant donor and recipient cells taken from spleen or lymph nodes. The library was made by the immunoSEQ multiplex PCR assay. In most patients, genomic DNA was isolated using the Qiagen DNeasy Blood and Tissue Kit and sent frozen to Adaptive Biotechnologies for TCR sequencing. For most patients, high-throughput TCR-beta CDR3 sequencing of genomic DNA was performed by Adaptive Biotechnologies. As for the original processing: Adaptive's ImmunoSEQ software supplied the TCR sequencing data for around 19 patients, while MiXCR and VDJtools were used to process a few other patients. To correct CD4 versus CD8 sorting errors, any sequence found in both subsets at a frequency ratio below 5:1 was removed. CDR3 nucleotide sequences shared between donor and recipient were removed because the origin of such sequences could not be assigned. Alloreactive clones required at least 2-fold expansion over unstimulated cells and minimum CFSE-low frequency of 0.002% (template counts) or 0.001% (read counts). Clones detected in sequenced pre-transplant spleen, lymph node, or MLR CFSE-low populations of the donor or recipient were defined as mappable. Cumulative frequency of alloreactive clones was calculated as a percentage of all sequences weighted by copy number. TCRdb retrieved this table from immuneACCESS and kept in-frame rearrangements only. Not all clones are present; in checked studies, unresolved V genes account for under half, and no reason is known for the remainder. D and trimming come from the DNA, and the V and J calls and clone size come from that table. This sample lists more than 65,000 clones; roughly nine tenths were detected once. The ten largest clones take up less than 0.4% of the sample.

Broad study findings and their caveats: GvH clones turned up in recipient bone marrow, with some appearing earlier in ileal mucosa or blood, a pattern consistent with an intestinal mucosal origin. In the allografts of patients with donor T cell macrochimerism, GvH to HvG T cell clonal ratios were high. Early after transplant, declines in HvG clones were associated with peak levels of circulating GvH clones. Conclusions were limited by the relatively low number and heterogeneity of intestinal transplant patients.

The receptor was isolated from a human donor who received an intestinal transplant. The receptor chain draws on TRBV18 and TRBJ2-7; the junction holds 7 bases that match TRBD1. The material was unstimulated CD4+ T cells sorted from spleen or lymph node cells, obtained before intestinal transplant. The DNA sequence is given as TGTGCCAGCTCACCGGACAGGTGGCACGAGCAGTACTTC. This codes for CASSPDRWHEQYF.